The 4 T cell receptor beta chains below all came from one sample that was sequenced in a study of cytomegalovirus exposure and HLA in healthy donors. The PCR used 60 Vbeta and 13 Jbeta primers. Data came from immunoSEQ multiplex PCR; TCRdb stores just in-frame clones and leaves some out. The sample yields fewer than 250,000 clones, nearly 80% seen once. The sample consisted of PBMCs. Source of these receptors: a male donor in good health and CMV-seronegative.

This chain uses TRBV27 with TRBJ2-3; 8 nucleotides align to TRBD1. The length of the CDR3 is 15 residues. Per the germline V gene, CDR1 is MNHEY and CDR2 is SMNVEV (reference sequence). The trim removed 4 bases at V and 3 bases at J, leaving 6 bases unmatched. CDR3 sequence reads: CASSSRTGQTDTQYF. CDR3 DNA: TGTGCCAGCAGTTCAAGGACAGGGCAAACAGATACGCAGTATTTT.

The chain links TRBV27 to TRBJ2-7; the match to TRBD2 covers 7 bases. CDR1 and CDR2 (germline): MNHEY, SMNVEV (reference sequence). V lost 6 bases and J lost 1; bases outside the gene matches: 12. CDR3 size: 16 residues. The CDR3 DNA sequence: TGTGCCAGCAGCTCTACTCCGGGACTACCATCCTACGAGCAGTACTTC. Translating it yields CASSSTPGLPSYEQYF.

The rearrangement joins TRBV7-3 to TRBJ2-2; TRBD2 matches 14 bases. The CDR3 extends over 17 amino acids. The V segment lost 6 bases and the J segment 5 bases; nucleotides outside the gene matches: 8. Germline CDR1 and CDR2: SGHTA and FQGTGA. CDR3 loop: CASRMTSGRAETGELFF. The CDR3 region has the DNA TGTGCCAGCAGGATGACTAGCGGGAGGGCCGAGACCGGGGAGCTGTTTTTT.

V usage is TRBV19 and J usage is TRBJ1-2; 8 nucleotides match TRBD1. Germline loops: CDR1 LNHDA, CDR2 SQIVND (reference sequence). The CDR3 is 13 amino acids. The ends lost 10 bases at V and 1 base at J; junction bases unmatched: 5. The CDR3 DNA reads as TGTGCCACCGGGACAGGAAGTAACTATGGCTACACCTTC. This codes for CATGTGSNYGYTF.